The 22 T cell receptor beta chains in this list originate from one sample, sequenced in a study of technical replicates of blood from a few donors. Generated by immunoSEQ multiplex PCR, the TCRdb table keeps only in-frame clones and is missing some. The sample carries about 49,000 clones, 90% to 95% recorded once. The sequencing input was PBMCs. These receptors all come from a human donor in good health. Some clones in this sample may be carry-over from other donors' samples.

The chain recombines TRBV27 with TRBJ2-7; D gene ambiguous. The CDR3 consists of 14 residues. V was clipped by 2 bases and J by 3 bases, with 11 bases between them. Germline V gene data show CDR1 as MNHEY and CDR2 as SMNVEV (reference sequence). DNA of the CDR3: TGTGCCAGCAGTTTAGATAGCTCTGGCTACGAGCAGTACTTC. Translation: CASSLDSSGYEQYF.

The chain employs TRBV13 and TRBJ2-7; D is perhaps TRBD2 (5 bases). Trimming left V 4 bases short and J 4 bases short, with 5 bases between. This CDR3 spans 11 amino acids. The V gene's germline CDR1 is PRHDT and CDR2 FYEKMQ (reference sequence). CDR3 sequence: CASSSGYEQYF. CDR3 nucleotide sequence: TGTGCCAGCAGCTCGGGGTACGAGCAGTACTTC.

CDR3 amino acids: CASSPGTGASYEQYF. CDR3 nucleotides: TGTGCCAGCAGCCCCGGGACAGGGGCCTCCTACGAGCAGTACTTC. This sequence joins TRBV5-5 and TRBJ2-7; 10 bases match TRBD1. Trimming cost V 4 bases and J 0 bases; bases outside gene matches: 4. The CDR3 covers 15 residues. CDR1 SGHKS and CDR2 YYEKEE come from the germline V gene (reference sequence).

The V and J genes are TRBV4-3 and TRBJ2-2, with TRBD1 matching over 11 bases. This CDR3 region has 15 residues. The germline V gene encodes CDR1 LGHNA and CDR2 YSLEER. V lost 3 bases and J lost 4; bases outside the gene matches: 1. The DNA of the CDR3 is TGCGCCAGCAGCCAGGACAGGGGGCCCACCGGGGAGCTGTTTTTT. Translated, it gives CASSQDRGPTGELFF.

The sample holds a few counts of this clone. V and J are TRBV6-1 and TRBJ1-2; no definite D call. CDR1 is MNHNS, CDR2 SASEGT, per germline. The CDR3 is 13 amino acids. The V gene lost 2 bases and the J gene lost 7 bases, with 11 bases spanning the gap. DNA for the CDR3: TGTGCCAGCAGTGAAAGAAGCAGGTCTGGCTACACCTTC. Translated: CASSERSRSGYTF.

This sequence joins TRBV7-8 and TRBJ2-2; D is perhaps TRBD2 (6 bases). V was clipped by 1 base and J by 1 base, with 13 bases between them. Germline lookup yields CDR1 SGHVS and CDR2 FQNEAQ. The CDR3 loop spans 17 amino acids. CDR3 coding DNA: TGTGCCAGCAGCTTAGTTGAGACGGGAGTGAACACCGGGGAGCTGTTTTTT. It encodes CASSLVETGVNTGELFF.

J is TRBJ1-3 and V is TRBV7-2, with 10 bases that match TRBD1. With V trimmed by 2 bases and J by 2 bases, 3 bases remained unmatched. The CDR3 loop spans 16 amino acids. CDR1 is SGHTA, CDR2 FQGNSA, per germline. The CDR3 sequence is CASSLRGQGAGNTIYF. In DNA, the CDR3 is TGTGCCAGCAGCTTACGAGGACAGGGGGCTGGAAACACCATATATTTT.

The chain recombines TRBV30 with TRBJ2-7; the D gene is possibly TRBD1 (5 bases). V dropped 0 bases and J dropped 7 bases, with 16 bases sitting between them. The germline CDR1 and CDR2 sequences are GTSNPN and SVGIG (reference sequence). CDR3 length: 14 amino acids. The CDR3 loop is CAWSVDSMVPEQYF. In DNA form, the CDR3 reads TGTGCCTGGAGTGTAGACAGTATGGTTCCAGAGCAGTACTTC.

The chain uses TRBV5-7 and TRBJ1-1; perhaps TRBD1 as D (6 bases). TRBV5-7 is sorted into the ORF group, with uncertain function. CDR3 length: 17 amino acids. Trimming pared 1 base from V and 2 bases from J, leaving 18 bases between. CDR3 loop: CASSLTGTKVFNTEAFF. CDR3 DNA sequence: TGTGCCAGCAGCTTGACAGGGACTAAGGTATTCAACACTGAAGCTTTCTTT.

CDR3 nucleotides: TGTGCCAGCAGCGCACAGGGTCCCTATGGCTACACCTTC. Its protein product is CASSAQGPYGYTF. The chain links TRBV7-8 to TRBJ1-2; the D gene is possibly TRBD1 (6 bases). Trimming removed 5 bases from V and 4 bases from J, with 11 bases in between. Germline CDR1 and CDR2: SGHVS and FQNEAQ. The CDR3 has 13 amino acids.

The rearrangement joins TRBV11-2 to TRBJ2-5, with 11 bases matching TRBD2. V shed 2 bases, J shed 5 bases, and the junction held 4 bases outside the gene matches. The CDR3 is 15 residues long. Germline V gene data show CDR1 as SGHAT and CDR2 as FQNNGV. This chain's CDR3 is CASSLLAGGPETQYF. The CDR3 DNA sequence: TGTGCCAGCAGCTTATTAGCGGGAGGGCCGGAGACCCAGTACTTC.

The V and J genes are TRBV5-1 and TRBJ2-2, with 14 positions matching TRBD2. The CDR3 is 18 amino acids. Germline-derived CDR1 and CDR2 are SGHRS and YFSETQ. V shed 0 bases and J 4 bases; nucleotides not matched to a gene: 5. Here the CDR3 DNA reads TGCGCCAGCAGCTTGGTTGCGACTAGCGGGAGGGGCACCGGGGAGCTGTTTTTT. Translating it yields CASSLVATSGRGTGELFF. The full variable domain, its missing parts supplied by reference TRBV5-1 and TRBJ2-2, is KAGVTQTPRYLIKTRGQQVTLSCSPISGHRSVSWYQQTPGQGLQFLFEYFSETQRNKGNFPGRFSGRQFSNSRSEMNVSTLELGDSALYLCASSLVATSGRGTGELFFGEGSRLTVL.

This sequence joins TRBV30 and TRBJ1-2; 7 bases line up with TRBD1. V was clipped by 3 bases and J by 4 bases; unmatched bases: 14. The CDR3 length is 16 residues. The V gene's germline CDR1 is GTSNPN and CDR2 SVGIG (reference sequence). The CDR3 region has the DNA TGTGCCTGGAGAAGCCGCTGGACAGGATCATTCTATGGCTACACCTTC. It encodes CAWRSRWTGSFYGYTF.

CDR3 loop: CASSQDPGNYGYTF. CDR3 DNA sequence: TGTGCCAGCAGCCAAGATCCGGGGAACTATGGCTACACCTTC. The V gene is TRBV4-2, the J gene TRBJ1-2, with D hard to call. The CDR3 has 14 residues. CDR1 is LGHNA, CDR2 YNFKEQ, per germline. V was clipped by 0 bases and J by 2 bases, with 7 bases between them.

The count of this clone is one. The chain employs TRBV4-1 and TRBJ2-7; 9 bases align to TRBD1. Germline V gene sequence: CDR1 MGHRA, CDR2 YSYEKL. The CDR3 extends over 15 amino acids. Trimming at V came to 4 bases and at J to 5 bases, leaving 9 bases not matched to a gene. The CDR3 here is CASSRAGTGSHEQYF. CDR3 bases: TGCGCCAGCAGCCGAGCCGGGACAGGGAGCCACGAGCAGTACTTC.

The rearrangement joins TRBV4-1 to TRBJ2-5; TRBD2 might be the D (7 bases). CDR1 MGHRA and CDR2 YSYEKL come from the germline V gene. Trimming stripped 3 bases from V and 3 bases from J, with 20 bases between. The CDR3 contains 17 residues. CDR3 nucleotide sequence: TGCGCCAGCAGCCAGGGGTGGGGAGGGGGGGCGGAAGAGACCCAGTACTTC. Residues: CASSQGWGGGAEETQYF.

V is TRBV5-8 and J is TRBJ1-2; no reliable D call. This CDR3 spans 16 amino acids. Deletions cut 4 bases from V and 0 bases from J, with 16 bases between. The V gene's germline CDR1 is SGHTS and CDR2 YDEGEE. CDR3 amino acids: CASSAGSSFANYGYTF. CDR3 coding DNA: TGTGCCAGCAGCGCCGGTAGCTCCTTCGCTAACTATGGCTACACCTTC.

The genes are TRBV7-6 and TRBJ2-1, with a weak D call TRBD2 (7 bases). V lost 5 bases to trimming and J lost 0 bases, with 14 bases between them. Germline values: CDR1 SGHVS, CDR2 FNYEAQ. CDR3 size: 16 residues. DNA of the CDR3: TGTGCCAGCAGCCGGCGCGGGGGCCTCTCCTACAATGAGCAGTTCTTC. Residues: CASSRRGGLSYNEQFF.

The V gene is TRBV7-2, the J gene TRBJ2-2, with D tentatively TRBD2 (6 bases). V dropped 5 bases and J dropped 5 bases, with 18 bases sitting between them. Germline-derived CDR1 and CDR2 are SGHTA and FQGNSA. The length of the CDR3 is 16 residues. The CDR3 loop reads CASSARGGRETGELFF. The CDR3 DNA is TGTGCCAGCAGCGCCCGAGGCGGCCGGGAGACCGGGGAGCTGTTTTTT.

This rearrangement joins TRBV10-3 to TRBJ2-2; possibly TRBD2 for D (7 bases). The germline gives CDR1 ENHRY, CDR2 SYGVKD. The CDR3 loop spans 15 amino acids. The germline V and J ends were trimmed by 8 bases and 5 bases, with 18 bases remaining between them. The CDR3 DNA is TGTGCCATCCGGGGGGCCAGCGGAGAAACCGGGGAGCTGTTTTTT. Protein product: CAIRGASGETGELFF.

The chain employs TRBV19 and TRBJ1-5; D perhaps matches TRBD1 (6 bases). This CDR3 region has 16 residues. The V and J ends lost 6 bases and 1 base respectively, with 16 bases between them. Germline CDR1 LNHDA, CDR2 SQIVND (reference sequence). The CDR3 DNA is TGTGCCAGTAGATATCGGGAGGGGGGCAGCAATCAGCCCCAGCATTTT. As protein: CASRYREGGSNQPQHF.

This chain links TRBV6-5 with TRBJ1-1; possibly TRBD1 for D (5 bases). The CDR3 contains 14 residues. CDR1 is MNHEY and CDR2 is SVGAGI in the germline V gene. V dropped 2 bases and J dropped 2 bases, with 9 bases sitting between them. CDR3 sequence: CASSYGGVNTEAFF. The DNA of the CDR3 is TGTGCCAGCAGTTACGGAGGGGTAAACACTGAAGCTTTCTTT.